Below are 2 T cell receptor beta chains sequenced from a single sample in a study of blood T cell repertoires in COVID-19. The method was immunoSEQ multiplex PCR; TCRdb's version includes in-frame clones alone and lacks a portion of them. The table shows some 150,000 clones, with roughly 81% occurring only once. Sequencing used peripheral blood. The source of these receptors is a man aged 35-49 years with acute or convalescent COVID-19.

The rearrangement uses TRBV28 and TRBJ1-2; D uncertain. CDR3 size: 16 residues. V was cut by 3 bases and J by 4 bases, with 18 bases left in between. From germline, CDR1 is MDHEN and CDR2 SYDVKM. CDR3 sequence: CASSLRVTGISYGYTF. In DNA form, the CDR3 reads TGTGCCAGCAGTTTGAGGGTTACCGGGATCTCCTATGGCTACACCTTC.

V is TRBV11-2 and J is TRBJ2-3; D is perhaps TRBD1 (6 bases). Trimming removed 0 bases at V and 2 bases at J, with 9 bases between. The CDR3 is 15 amino acids. Germline V gene lookup returns CDR1 SGHAT and CDR2 FQNNGV. The CDR3 sequence: CASSLDWGPTDTQYF. The DNA of the CDR3 is TGTGCCAGCAGCTTAGATTGGGGGCCCACAGATACGCAGTATTTT. The full variable domain, rest sourced from reference TRBV11-2 and TRBJ2-3, is EAGVAQSPRYKIIEKRQSVAFWCNPISGHATLYWYQQILGQGPKLLIQFQNNGVVDDSQLPKDRFSAERLKGVDSTLKIQPAKLEDSAVYLCASSLDWGPTDTQYFGPGTRLTVL.